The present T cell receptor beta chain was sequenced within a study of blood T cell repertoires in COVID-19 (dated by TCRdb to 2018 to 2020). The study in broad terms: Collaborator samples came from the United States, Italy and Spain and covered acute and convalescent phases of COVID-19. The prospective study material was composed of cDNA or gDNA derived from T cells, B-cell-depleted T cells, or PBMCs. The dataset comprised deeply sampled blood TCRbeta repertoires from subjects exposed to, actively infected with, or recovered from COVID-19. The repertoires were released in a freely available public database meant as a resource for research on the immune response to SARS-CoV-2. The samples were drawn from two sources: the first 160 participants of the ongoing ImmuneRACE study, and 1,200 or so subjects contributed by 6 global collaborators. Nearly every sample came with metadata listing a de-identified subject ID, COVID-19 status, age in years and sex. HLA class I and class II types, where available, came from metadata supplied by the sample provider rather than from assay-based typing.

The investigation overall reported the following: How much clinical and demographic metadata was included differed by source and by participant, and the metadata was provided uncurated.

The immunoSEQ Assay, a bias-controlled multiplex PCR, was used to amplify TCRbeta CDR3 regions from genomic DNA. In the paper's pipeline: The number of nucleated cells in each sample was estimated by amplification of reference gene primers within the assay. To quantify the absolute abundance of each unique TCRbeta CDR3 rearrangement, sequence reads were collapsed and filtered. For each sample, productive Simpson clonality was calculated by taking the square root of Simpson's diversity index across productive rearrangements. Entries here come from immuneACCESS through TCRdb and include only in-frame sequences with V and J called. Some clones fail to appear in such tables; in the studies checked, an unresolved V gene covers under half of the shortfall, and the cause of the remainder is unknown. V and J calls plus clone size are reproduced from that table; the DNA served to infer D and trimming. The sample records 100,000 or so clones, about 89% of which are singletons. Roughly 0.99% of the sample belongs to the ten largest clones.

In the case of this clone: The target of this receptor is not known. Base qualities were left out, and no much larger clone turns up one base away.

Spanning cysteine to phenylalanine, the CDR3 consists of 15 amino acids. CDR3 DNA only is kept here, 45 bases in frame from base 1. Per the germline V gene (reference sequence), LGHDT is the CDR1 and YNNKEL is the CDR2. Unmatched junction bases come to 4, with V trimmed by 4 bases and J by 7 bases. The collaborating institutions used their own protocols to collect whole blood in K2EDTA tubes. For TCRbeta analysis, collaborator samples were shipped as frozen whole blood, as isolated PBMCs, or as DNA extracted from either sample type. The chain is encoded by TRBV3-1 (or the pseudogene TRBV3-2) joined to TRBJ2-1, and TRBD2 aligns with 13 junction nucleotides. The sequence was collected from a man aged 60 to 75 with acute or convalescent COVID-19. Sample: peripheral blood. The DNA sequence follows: TGTGCCAGCAGCCTGCCGGGACTAGCGGGGAATGAGCAGTTCTTC. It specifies CASSLPGLAGNEQFF.